The present T cell receptor beta chain was sequenced within a study of T cells in Graves' hyperthyroidism and ophthalmopathy. The study's findings and limits: Model output signaled ophthalmopathy a median roughly 6.1 months ahead of onset.

Researchers amplified the TCR beta CDR3 regions from RNA transcripts. First-round RT-PCR targeting the TCR CDR3 was performed with the HTBI primer set. TCRdb passed the multiplex PCR reads through MiXCR, listing each CDR3 protein once. Seen here are roughly 240,000 distinct CDR3 sequences, about 16% observed once, and the top ten hold around 28%. This clonotype was found a few times. What it binds is unknown. Since a much larger clone is just one base distant, this may be a read error. CDR3 size: 14 residues. V shed 2 bases, J shed 5 bases, and the junction held 5 bases outside the gene matches. The chain carries TRBV12-3 or TRBV12-4 and TRBJ2-5; 7 positions agree with TRBD2. This TCR was recovered from a woman between 18 and 29 years old with Graves' ophthalmopathy. Sequencing input: blood. CDR3 sequence: CASSLQGGKETQYF. DNA of the CDR3: TGTGCCAGCAGTTTACAGGGAGGGAAGGAGACCCAGTACTTC.